This TCR beta chain was captured by sequencing in a study of metastatic and nonmetastatic thyroid tumors (dated by TCRdb to about 2020). For the study in its entirety: The researchers compared repertoires between peripheral blood samples and tumor or nodule tissue samples from patients with malignant or benign thyroid disease. Here is what the overall study found, with its caveats: In both blood and tumor samples, malignant tumors were reported to have significantly higher TCR beta diversity than benign nodules.

Trimming removed 0 bases from V and 1 base from J, leaving 14 bases between the germline ends. From the cysteine up to the phenylalanine, the CDR3 has a length of 16 residues. The DNA shown is the 48-base CDR3, in frame from base 1. CDR1 DFQATT and CDR2 SNEGSKA are derived from the germline V gene (reference sequence). This clone was seen a handful of times. Its antigen is currently not known. No base-level quality is on record; no much larger clone is a single base apart. Library construction relied on PCR. Sequencing relied on an Illumina HiSeq 4000. The TCR beta-chain CDR3 region of each patient was profiled by high-throughput sequencing. In the authors' own workflow: The researchers built a classifier to tell apart papillary thyroid cancer patients with distant metastasis, based on CDR3 differences among clinicopathological groups. Repertoire diversity was assessed with the Shannon index, and tumor-blood repertoire similarity with the Morisita-Horn index. TCRdb took the public reads, trimmed them with fastp at Q25, ran MiXCR for clone calling and kept in-frame beta chains. TCRdb's processing, not the authors', yielded these V and J calls. Present in this sample are 25,000 to 35,000 clones, 3.5% to 4.5% of which were seen just once. Of the sample, 21% is held by the ten largest clones.

No treatment had been received by any patient before thyroid surgery. The study retrospectively analysed patient clinical samples collected from about 2012 to 2019 using T-cell receptor beta sequencing. The TCR sequence derives from a female donor with papillary thyroid cancer or a benign thyroid nodule (not recorded which). Some clones in this sample may be carry-over from other donors' samples. Sequenced: blood. The sequence joins TRBV20-1 to TRBJ2-3; D gene: possibly TRBD1, on 6 matching bases. The CDR3 protein is CSARDWVRGGTDTQYF. The DNA sequence is as follows: TGCAGTGCTAGAGACTGGGTCAGGGGCGGCACAGATACGCAGTATTTT.